A selection of T cell receptor beta chains follows, all from one sample in a study of glioma-infiltrating T cells after dendritic cell vaccination. The assay was immunoSEQ multiplex PCR, and TCRdb's table has in-frame clones only and misses some. This table holds roughly 100,000 clones, around 90% found once. This material consisted of blood, taken after dendritic cell vaccination. Receptors were obtained from a human donor with glioblastoma. The CDR3 runs from the conserved cysteine through the conserved F or W. D genes are given only for firm matches. Size is omitted from some rows. Given values are once, few, many or a class for expanded clones.

d_call	j_call	clone_size	v_call	cdr3_length	cdr3_aa	cdr3_nt
TRBD2	TRBJ2-3	-	TRBV5-6	14	CASSSGLARDTQYF	TGTGCCAGCAGCAGCGGACTAGCGAGAGATACGCAGTATTTT
TRBD2	TRBJ2-3	once	TRBV7-6	16	CASTPGTSGSTDTQYF	TGTGCCAGCACCCCTGGGACTAGCGGGAGCACAGATACGCAGTATTTT
TRBD1	TRBJ2-1	-	TRBV5-1	15	CASSWGTGRYNEQFF	TGCGCCAGCAGCTGGGGGACAGGACGTTACAATGAGCAGTTCTTC
TRBD1	TRBJ1-1	-	TRBV19	14	CASSTNRGSAEAFF	TGTGCCAGTAGTACCAACAGGGGTTCGGCTGAAGCTTTCTTT
TRBD1	TRBJ1-5	-	TRBV10-3	17	CAISEVLMTGSNQPQHF	TGTGCCATCAGTGAGGTACTGATGACAGGGAGCAATCAGCCCCAGCATTTT
-	TRBJ2-2	few	TRBV2	14	CASSMTLNTGELFF	TGTGCCAGCAGTATGACATTGAACACCGGGGAGCTGTTTTTT
-	TRBJ2-5	-	TRBV6-5	12	CASSSSGETQYF	TGTGCCAGCAGTTCAAGCGGAGAGACCCAGTACTTC
TRBD2	TRBJ2-2	-	TRBV5-1	15	CASSWGTSGTGELFF	TGCGCCAGCAGCTGGGGGACTAGCGGCACCGGGGAGCTGTTTTTT
-	TRBJ1-1	-	TRBV5-1	15	CASSPRFLGPTEAFF	TGCGCCAGCAGCCCCAGGTTTTTGGGGCCCACTGAAGCTTTCTTT
-	TRBJ1-4	-	TRBV11-1	13	CASSLEFDEKLFF	TGTGCCAGCAGCTTAGAATTCGATGAAAAACTGTTTTTT
TRBD1	TRBJ1-4	-	TRBV30	15	CAWSRGQRGNEKLFF	TGTGCCTGGAGTAGGGGACAGCGAGGTAATGAAAAACTGTTTTTT
TRBD1	TRBJ1-4	-	TRBV14	16	CASSHGRQGNLEKLFF	TGTGCCAGCAGCCATGGAAGACAGGGAAATCTGGAAAAACTGTTTTTT